The sequence of this TCR beta chain was determined in a study of CD8 T cells in Susac syndrome. Study summary: The Susac syndrome patients that were sequenced included over five with active disease and 8 or 9 in remission.

Overall study findings and caveats: CD8+ clonal expansion in Susac was maximal in TEMRA cells and in active patients.

RNA was extracted with the RNeasy kit, and a quantity of about 0.45 to 1 ug was reverse transcribed using random hexamers. Each CDR3 protein is one row after TCRdb ran MiXCR on the immunoSEQ multiplex PCR reads. The table records approximately 190,000 distinct CDR3 sequences, approximately 95% of them present only once. A remark on this clonotype: Its antigen is unidentified.

It was negative isolation that provided the CD8+ and CD4+ T cells, whereas TEMRA cells were enriched by FACS. V lost 7 bases and J 5 bases, leaving 7 bases between the germline ends. Germline CDR1 KGHDR, CDR2 SFDVKD. The CDR3 has 12 residues. The sample comprised CD8+ T cells from PBMCs. The source is a human donor with Susac syndrome. This chain joins TRBV24-1 and TRBJ2-2; D unresolved. The CDR3 protein is CATRDGTGELFF. The CDR3 region has the DNA TGTGCCACCAGGGACGGAACCGGGGAGCTGTTTTTT.